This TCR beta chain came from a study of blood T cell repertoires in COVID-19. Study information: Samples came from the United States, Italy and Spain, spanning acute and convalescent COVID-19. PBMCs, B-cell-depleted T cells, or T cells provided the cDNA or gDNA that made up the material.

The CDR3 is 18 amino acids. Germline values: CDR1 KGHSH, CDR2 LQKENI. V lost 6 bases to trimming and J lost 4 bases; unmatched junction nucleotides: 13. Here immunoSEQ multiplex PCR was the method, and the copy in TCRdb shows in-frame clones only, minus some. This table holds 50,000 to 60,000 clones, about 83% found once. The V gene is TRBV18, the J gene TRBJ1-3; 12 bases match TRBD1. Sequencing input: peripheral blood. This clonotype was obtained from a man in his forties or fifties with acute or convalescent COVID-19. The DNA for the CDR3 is TGTGCCAGCTCTCCGGTCCCGGGACAGGGGGCCAAGGGAAACACCATATATTTT. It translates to CASSPVPGQGAKGNTIYF.